This TCR beta chain was found in a study of cytomegalovirus exposure and HLA in healthy donors. The CDR3 has 16 amino acids. Germline V gene lookup returns CDR1 LNHDA and CDR2 SQIVND (reference sequence). J was trimmed by 5 bases and V by 5 bases; bases with no gene match: 7. Data came from immunoSEQ multiplex PCR; TCRdb stores just in-frame clones and leaves some out. The repertoire holds about 240,000 clones, with about 86% as singletons. In its sample, this clone was seen once. The sequenced material came from PBMCs. The chain combines TRBV19 with TRBJ2-1; TRBD2 matches 12 bases. This receptor was taken from a woman aged 25-40 years in good health and CMV-seropositive. CDR3: CASSPRTSGVNNEQFF. Written as DNA, the CDR3 is TGTGCCAGTAGTCCACGGACTAGCGGGGTAAACAATGAGCAGTTCTTC.